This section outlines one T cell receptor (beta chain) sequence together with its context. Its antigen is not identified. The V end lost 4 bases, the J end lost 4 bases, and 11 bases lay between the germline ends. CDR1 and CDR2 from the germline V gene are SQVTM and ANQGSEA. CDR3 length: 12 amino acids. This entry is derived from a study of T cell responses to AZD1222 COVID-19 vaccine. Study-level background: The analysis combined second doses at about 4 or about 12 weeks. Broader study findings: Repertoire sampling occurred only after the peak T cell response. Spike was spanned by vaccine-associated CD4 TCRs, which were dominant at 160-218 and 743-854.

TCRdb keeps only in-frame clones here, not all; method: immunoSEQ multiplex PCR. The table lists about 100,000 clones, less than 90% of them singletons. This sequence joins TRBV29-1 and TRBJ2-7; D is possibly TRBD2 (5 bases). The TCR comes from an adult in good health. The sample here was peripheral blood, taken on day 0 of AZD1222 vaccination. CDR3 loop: CSVAVSGYEQYF. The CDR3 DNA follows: TGCAGCGTTGCGGTCTCGGGGTACGAGCAGTACTTC.